This T cell receptor (beta chain) was captured in a study of T-cell reconstitution after alpha-beta-depleted transplantation in children. Findings of the study overall: A year post-transplant, T-cell counts and diversity derived mostly from newly produced T cells.

Preparation of the TCRbeta library used unique molecular identifiers. A single record per CDR3 protein comes from TCRdb applying MiXCR to the PCR reads. The profile shows some 200,000 distinct CDR3 sequences, approximately 6% of them singletons. This CDR3 contains 13 residues. V gave up 2 bases and J gave up 7 bases, with 11 bases separating them. This clonotype was recorded many times. Its antigen is undetermined. The receptor was isolated from a girl under two years old with combined immunodeficiency, due to receive a stem cell transplant. The chain uses TRBV12-3 or TRBV12-4 and TRBJ1-2; a weak D match, TRBD1 (6 bases). Material: PBMCs, obtained before TCRalphabeta/CD19-depleted stem cell transplant. The CDR3 DNA is TGTGCCAGCAGTTTATCCGGGGGCGCTGGCTACACCTTC. It encodes CASSLSGGAGYTF.